Listed here are 30 T cell receptor beta chains from one sample, sequenced in a study of regulatory T cells in long-lasting Graves disease. In building TCR beta libraries, iRepertoire HTBI primers were used together with Arm-PCR of CDR3 regions. TCRdb reanalysed the multiplex PCR reads using MiXCR and keeps one entry per CDR3 protein. Of some 420,000 distinct CDR3 sequences in the sample, around a fifth are singletons; the top ten hold around 14%. Time point given: persistent/refractory GD, antithyroid drugs over 5 years with positive TRAb. Construction of the TCR library relied on RNA isolated from PBMCs. This specimen was peripheral blood mononuclear cells (PBMCs), taken when the disease was refractory, from a patient treated with antithyroid drugs. The receptors were sampled from a female donor with Graves disease.

In this sample, this clonotype turned up a few times. The chain links TRBV7-2 to TRBJ2-7; tentatively, D is TRBD2 (5 bases). CDR1 is SGHTA, CDR2 FQGNSA, per germline. The length of the CDR3 is 14 residues. Deletions cut 3 bases from V and 1 base from J, with 10 bases between. CDR3: CASSLNSVSYEQYF. Written as DNA, the CDR3 is TGTGCCAGCAGCTTGAATAGCGTGTCCTACGAGCAGTACTTC.

This clonotype was recorded at least ten times. The chain is built from TRBV19 and TRBJ1-1, with D tentatively TRBD1 (5 bases). This CDR3 has 15 residues. The germline gives CDR1 LNHDA, CDR2 SQIVND (reference sequence). V was pared by 1 base and J by 1 base, with 10 bases between. The chain's CDR3 is CASSIGAQGNTEAFF. CDR3 in DNA: TGTGCCAGTAGTATAGGAGCGCAGGGGAACACTGAAGCTTTCTTT.

As to this clonotype: This may be a read error: a much more frequent sequence differs by one nucleotide. The chain carries TRBV29-1 and TRBJ2-5; 8 bases fit TRBD1. This CDR3 is built from 15 residues. After removal of 0 bases from V and 9 bases from J, the junction contained 12 bases not matched to a gene. Germline assignment: CDR1 SQVTM and CDR2 ANQGSEA. The CDR3 DNA reads TGCAGCGTTGAAGAGAGGACAGGGTGGGTAGGGGCCCAGTACTTC. It codes for CSVEERTGWVGAQYF.

This clonotype has ten or more counts. The rearrangement joins TRBV28 to TRBJ2-7; D uncertain. The length of the CDR3 is 12 residues. CDR1 is MDHEN and CDR2 is SYDVKM in the germline V gene. Trimming shortened V by 11 bases and J by 0 bases, and 11 bases separated the two germline ends. The CDR3 nucleotides read TGTGCCTCCTCCCAATACTCCTACGAGCAGTACTTC. The encoded protein is CASSQYSYEQYF.

In the case of this clonotype: With a much larger clone just one base away, this may be a read error. V and J are TRBV28 and TRBJ1-5; D ambiguous. V lost 7 bases and J 2 bases, leaving 18 bases between the germline ends. In germline, CDR1 is MDHEN, CDR2 SYDVKM. This CDR3 spans 16 amino acids. CDR3 in amino acids: CASNSGVSPGNQPQHF. The CDR3 DNA is TGTGCCAGCAACTCCGGGGTGAGTCCGGGCAATCAGCCCCAGCATTTT.

The chain carries TRBV12-3 or TRBV12-4 and TRBJ2-7, with no clear D. Deletions cut 6 bases from V and 7 bases from J, with 16 bases between. This CDR3 has 13 residues. CDR3 coding DNA: TGTGCCAGCAGACCACCGGACCGGCTGGAGCAGTACTTC. Translated, it gives CASRPPDRLEQYF.

The chain couples TRBV7-2 to TRBJ1-5, with D hard to call. Germline V gives CDR1 SGHTA, CDR2 FQGNSA. The CDR3 runs to 17 residues. Trimming cost V 5 bases and J 0 bases, with 17 bases left between them. The CDR3 here is CASSPTRRVFSNQPQHF. The CDR3 region has the DNA TGTGCCAGCAGCCCAACACGTAGAGTGTTTAGCAATCAGCCCCAGCATTTT.

The rearrangement joins TRBV28 to TRBJ1-1; D remains unclear. The CDR3 has 11 amino acids. The V gene lost 6 bases and the J gene lost 9 bases, with 11 bases spanning the gap. Germline V lookup: CDR1 MDHEN, CDR2 SYDVKM. DNA for the CDR3: TGTGCCAGCAGGGCCACCGGGAAAGCTTTCTTT. It is translated as CASRATGKAFF.

In this sample, this clonotype turned up many times. The chain couples TRBV11-1 to TRBJ2-7; 9 bases map to TRBD2. Germline values: CDR1 SGHAT, CDR2 FQDESV (reference sequence). Losses at the gene ends were 5 bases for V and 7 bases for J; bases not matched to a gene: 15. The CDR3 covers 16 residues. CDR3: CASSPTRGLALGEQYF. For the CDR3, the DNA is TGTGCCAGCAGCCCAACAAGGGGACTAGCCCTCGGAGAGCAGTACTTC.

This clonotype came up a few times. The chain employs TRBV5-1 and TRBJ2-7; weak D call: TRBD2 (8 bases). The CDR3 covers 13 residues. V lost 3 bases and J 6 bases, leaving 13 bases between the germline ends. The germline V gene has CDR1 SGHRS and CDR2 YFSETQ. DNA for the CDR3: TGCGCCAGCAGCTCGGGAGGGGGCAGCGAGCAGTACTTC. This encodes CASSSGGGSEQYF.

This clonotype was seen many times. V usage is TRBV6-2 or TRBV6-3 and J usage is TRBJ1-1, with D possibly being TRBD1 (5 bases). The CDR3 sequence is 14 residues long. V lost 8 bases and J lost 0, with 13 bases in between. Germline loops: CDR1 MNHEY, CDR2 SVGEGT. Here the CDR3 DNA reads TGTGCCAGCGTCCCGGGGGGGATGAACACTGAAGCTTTCTTT. Its protein is CASVPGGMNTEAFF.

V gene TRBV6-2 or TRBV6-3 combines with J gene TRBJ2-7; D gene unclear. The CDR3 length is 14 residues. Germline loops: CDR1 MNHEY, CDR2 SVGEGT. V was trimmed by 4 bases and J by 0 bases, leaving 10 bases between them. CDR3 sequence (DNA): TGTGCCAGCAGTTCCCCTCGTCGCTCCTACGAGCAGTACTTC. It codes for CASSSPRRSYEQYF.

V is TRBV4-1 and J is TRBJ2-5, with D possibly called TRBD1 or TRBD2 (5 bases each). CDR1 and CDR2 (germline): MGHRA, YSYEKL. The CDR3 has 14 amino acids. Trimming took 1 base from V and 0 from J, leaving 6 bases between them. DNA of the CDR3: TGCGCCAGCAGCCAAGGGGGGAACCAAGAGACCCAGTACTTC. Its translation is CASSQGGNQETQYF.

This clonotype appeared a few times. Compared with germline, one end of the junction differs, possibly owing to a read error. The chain uses TRBV20-1 and TRBJ2-7; maybe TRBD2 (7 bases). Germline V CDR1 and CDR2: DFQATT, SNEGSKA (reference sequence). The CDR3 sequence is 13 residues long. The CDR3 DNA reads TGCAGTGCCTCCTGGGGGGGCTCCTACGAGCGGTACTTC. Encoded protein: CSASWGGSYERYF.

This clonotype was seen only a few times. This chain uses TRBV19 with TRBJ1-4, with D possibly TRBD1 on 5 matching bases. CDR3 length: 14 amino acids. CDR1 and CDR2 from the germline V gene are LNHDA and SQIVND (reference sequence). Between the trimmed V and J ends, which lost 6 bases and 5 bases, there was a span of 13 bases. CDR3 loop: CASRTGTANEKLFF. The CDR3 DNA follows: TGTGCCAGTAGGACCGGGACGGCAAATGAAAAACTGTTTTTT.

In this sample, this clonotype turned up many times. The chain links TRBV6-5 to TRBJ1-1; D might be TRBD1 (5 bases). V dropped 3 bases and J dropped 5 bases, with 10 bases sitting between them. CDR1 and CDR2 from the germline V gene are MNHEY and SVGAGI. The CDR3 has 13 amino acids. DNA of the CDR3: TGTGCCAGCAGTTATGGGACGTTGACTGAAGCTTTCTTT. This translates into CASSYGTLTEAFF.

This clonotype was found a few times. This sequence joins TRBV5-1 and TRBJ1-1; maybe TRBD1 (5 bases). The CDR3 is 13 residues long. Trimming shortened V by 3 bases and J by 3 bases, and 9 bases separated the two germline ends. Looked up from germline, CDR1 is SGHRS and CDR2 is YFSETQ. The CDR3 sequence is CASSWDWDTEAFF. In nucleotides, the CDR3 is TGCGCCAGCAGCTGGGACTGGGACACTGAAGCTTTCTTT.

The chain has TRBV5-1 and TRBJ1-3; D uncertain. Germline-derived CDR1 and CDR2 are SGHRS and YFSETQ. The CDR3 consists of 16 residues. V lost 0 bases and J lost 0, with 10 bases in between. CDR3 loop: CASSLGERISGNTIYF. The CDR3 DNA follows: TGCGCCAGCAGCTTGGGGGAACGGATCTCTGGAAACACCATATATTTT.

The gene calls are TRBV5-1 and TRBJ2-5, with D hard to call. Trimming pared 0 bases from V and 4 bases from J, leaving 16 bases between. The germline CDR1 and CDR2 sequences are SGHRS and YFSETQ. CDR3 length: 16 residues. The CDR3 loop is CASSLEGRLTVETQYF. CDR3 in DNA: TGCGCCAGCAGCTTGGAAGGCAGGCTTACGGTAGAGACCCAGTACTTC. The full variable domain, with the rest looked up from reference TRBV5-1 and TRBJ2-5, is KAGVTQTPRYLIKTRGQQVTLSCSPISGHRSVSWYQQTPGQGLQFLFEYFSETQRNKGNFPGRFSGRQFSNSRSEMNVSTLELGDSALYLCASSLEGRLTVETQYFGPGTRLLVL.

This clonotype was seen a handful of times. The chain joins TRBV30 to TRBJ2-7; 9 bases fit TRBD1. Germline assignment: CDR1 GTSNPN and CDR2 SVGIG (reference sequence). V gave up 2 bases and J gave up 5 bases; unmatched junction bases: 10. The length of the CDR3 is 15 residues. The DNA for the CDR3 is TGTGCCTGGAGTTTCGCCGGGACAGGGCGCAACGAGCAGTACTTC. Translation gives CAWSFAGTGRNEQYF.

The genes are TRBV20-1 and TRBJ1-1; no clear D. The germline V and J ends were trimmed by 6 bases and 1 base, with 12 bases remaining between them. The CDR3 runs to 13 residues. CDR1 is DFQATT, CDR2 SNEGSKA, per germline (reference sequence). CDR3: CSAFDGKNTEAFF. The CDR3 nucleotides are TGCAGTGCCTTTGACGGGAAGAACACTGAAGCTTTCTTT.

This clonotype was seen at least ten times. This chain uses TRBV28 with TRBJ2-6; D uncertain. Trimming shortened V by 5 bases and J by 10 bases, and 9 bases separated the two germline ends. The CDR3 runs to 12 residues. The germline V gene has CDR1 MDHEN and CDR2 SYDVKM. The CDR3 reads CASSGPSNVLTF. DNA of the CDR3: TGTGCCAGCAGTGGGCCTTCTAACGTCCTGACTTTC.

The rearrangement links TRBV5-1 to TRBJ2-2; tentatively, D is TRBD2 (6 bases). Per germline, CDR1 SGHRS and CDR2 YFSETQ. The ends were cut back, 4 bases at V and 1 base at J, with 11 bases in the middle. The CDR3 is 15 residues long. The CDR3 DNA reads as TGCGCCAGCAGCGGCCGGGACTTGAACACCGGGGAGCTGTTTTTT. This gives the protein CASSGRDLNTGELFF.

This clonotype was seen at least ten times. V gene TRBV19 combines with J gene TRBJ1-1; the match to TRBD1 covers 7 bases. With V trimmed by 6 bases and J by 4 bases, 5 bases remained unmatched. Germline CDR1 and CDR2: LNHDA and SQIVND (reference sequence). The CDR3 extends over 13 amino acids. The CDR3 sequence is CASSNRGITEAFF. In DNA form, the CDR3 reads TGTGCCAGTAGCAACAGGGGCATCACTGAAGCTTTCTTT.

Note on this clonotype: A much more abundant neighbour one base away suggests this may be a read error. The rearrangement uses TRBV7-9 and TRBJ2-7; 7 nucleotides agree with TRBD1. The CDR3 has 14 residues. Germline CDR1 SEHNR, CDR2 FQNEAQ (reference sequence). V lost 7 bases, J lost 6 bases, and 12 bases stayed unmatched. The CDR3 reads CASIPLGQACEQYF. CDR3 DNA sequence: TGTGCCAGCATTCCCCTCGGACAGGCCTGCGAGCAGTACTTC.

This clonotype came up a few times. The chain carries TRBV29-1 and TRBJ2-5, with 11 bases that match TRBD1. CDR1 SQVTM and CDR2 ANQGSEA come from the germline V gene. V lost 7 bases and J lost 9; bases outside the gene matches: 10. This CDR3 region has 13 residues. CDR3 protein: CSGGDRGAQAQYF. CDR3 sequence (DNA): TGCAGCGGTGGGGACAGGGGGGCTCAGGCCCAGTACTTC.

This chain joins TRBV11-3 and TRBJ2-7; possibly TRBD2 for D (6 bases). Deletions cut 5 bases from V and 4 bases from J, with 12 bases between. The CDR3 has 13 residues. Per the germline V gene, CDR1 is SGHNT and CDR2 is YENEEA. The CDR3 nucleotides are TGTGCCAGCAGCAGACCTGCGGGGTACGAGCAGTACTTC. Residues: CASSRPAGYEQYF.

At least ten counts were recorded for this clonotype. The J gene is TRBJ1-4, the V gene TRBV4-2; D is ambiguous. With 0 bases removed from V and 6 bases from J, the gap between germline ends came to 11 bases. The CDR3 contains 15 residues. Germline-derived CDR1 and CDR2 are LGHNA and YNFKEQ. The CDR3 spells CASSQEREGDEKLFF. The DNA of the CDR3 is TGTGCCAGCAGCCAAGAGAGGGAAGGCGATGAAAAACTGTTTTTT.

Only a few counts were recorded for this clonotype. V gene TRBV20-1 combines with J gene TRBJ1-1; a weak D match, TRBD1 (6 bases). V dropped 2 bases and J dropped 7 bases, with 11 bases sitting between them. CDR1 is DFQATT, CDR2 SNEGSKA, per germline (reference sequence). The CDR3 covers 12 residues. The CDR3 nucleotides are TGCAGTGCTAGATCCGAAGGGGGTGAAGCTTTCTTT. This encodes CSARSEGGEAFF.

This clonotype was seen at least ten times. The chain is built from TRBV7-2 and TRBJ1-2; D gene ambiguous. CDR1 and CDR2 from the germline V gene are SGHTA and FQGNSA. V lost 2 bases to trimming and J lost 0 bases, with 13 bases between them. The CDR3 loop spans 16 amino acids. This CDR3 reads CASSLSLTAPNYGYTF. CDR3 DNA: TGTGCCAGCAGCTTATCTCTCACAGCACCTAACTATGGCTACACCTTC. Supplemented by reference TRBV7-2 and TRBJ1-2, the full variable domain reads GAGVSQSPSNKVTEKGKDVELRCDPISGHTALYWYRQSLGQGLEFLIYFQGNSAPDKSGLPSDRFSAERTGGSVSTLTIQRTQQEDSAVYLCASSLSLTAPNYGYTFGSGTRLTVV.